One sample yielded the 23 T cell receptor beta chains listed below, sequenced in a study of T cells in Graves' hyperthyroidism and ophthalmopathy (dated by TCRdb to about 2019). The library came from multiplex PCR. TCRdb lists the instrument as Illumina HiSeq 2000. Amplification of TCR beta CDR3 regions was carried out from RNA transcripts. For the first round of RT-PCR on the TCR CDR3, the HTBI primer set was used together with the Qiagen OneStep RT-PCR kit. TCRdb redid the processing of the public reads, applying fastp at Q25 and MiXCR, and retained in-frame beta chains. Every entry covers one CDR3 protein and lists the most common genes and DNA from its rows. For this sample there are 500,000 or so distinct CDR3 sequences; roughly a sixth appear just once. The top ten clones comprise about 16% of the sample. What was sequenced was blood. The receptor source for this set is a woman aged 18-35 years with Graves' ophthalmopathy.

This clonotype was picked up many times. The V gene is TRBV7-8, the J gene TRBJ2-3, with D possibly called TRBD1 or TRBD2 (5 bases each). CDR3 length: 15 amino acids. The germline gives CDR1 SGHVS, CDR2 FQNEAQ. Deletions cut 3 bases from V and 4 bases from J, with 14 bases between. The CDR3 DNA reads as TGTGCCAGCAGCTTCCTACCGGGACCCGCAGATACGCAGTATTTT. It is translated as CASSFLPGPADTQYF.

The V call is TRBV2, the J call TRBJ1-3, with D maybe TRBD1 (5 bases). The germline CDR1 and CDR2 sequences are SNHLY and FYNNEI. Trimming removed 1 base from V and 0 bases from J, with 16 bases in between. The CDR3 is made up of 18 amino acids. The CDR3 DNA reads as TGTGCCAGCAGTGAAGGGGACTTGGGAGGCACCTCTGGAAACACCATATATTTT. Its protein product is CASSEGDLGGTSGNTIYF.

This clonotype was seen many times. The chain couples TRBV3-1 to TRBJ1-1, with a possible D match to TRBD1 (5 bases). Germline CDR1 is LGHDT and CDR2 is YNNKEL (reference sequence). Trimming pared 3 bases from V and 1 base from J, leaving 9 bases between. CDR3 length equals 14 residues. In DNA form, the CDR3 reads TGTGCCAGCAGCCACGGGGGGAGGAACACTGAAGCTTTCTTT. Its translation is CASSHGGRNTEAFF.

This clonotype was picked up a small number of times. V and J are TRBV29-1 and TRBJ2-1, with D hard to call. V lost 6 bases, J lost 6 bases, and 21 bases lay in between. The germline V gene has CDR1 SQVTM and CDR2 ANQGSEA. This CDR3 has 15 amino acids. CDR3 in amino acids: CSVLNTSFRANEQFF. The CDR3 coding sequence is TGCAGCGTCCTAAATACCAGTTTTCGGGCCAATGAGCAGTTCTTC.

This clonotype was detected ten times or more. The chain combines TRBV20-1 with TRBJ2-3; a possible D gene is TRBD2 (6 bases). The CDR3 contains 16 residues. V lost 0 bases, J lost 2 bases, and 15 bases lay in between. Germline V gene data show CDR1 as DFQATT and CDR2 as SNEGSKA (reference sequence). CDR3: CSARDLAGPPTDTQYF. CDR3 nucleotide sequence: TGCAGTGCTAGAGACTTGGCGGGGCCACCCACAGATACGCAGTATTTT.

Many counts were recorded for this clonotype. The chain combines TRBV6-1 with TRBJ1-2, with D possibly being TRBD1 (5 bases). This CDR3 spans 12 amino acids. V was cut by 1 base and J by 9 bases, with 9 bases left in between. Germline loops: CDR1 MNHNS, CDR2 SASEGT. The chain's CDR3 is CASSEVKGRYTF. In DNA form, the CDR3 reads TGTGCCAGCAGTGAAGTTAAGGGACGCTACACCTTC.

This clonotype was observed at least ten times. The chain employs TRBV28 and TRBJ2-6, with D hard to call. There are 14 residues in the CDR3. CDR1 and CDR2 from the germline V gene are MDHEN and SYDVKM. Trimming removed 5 bases at V and 0 bases at J, with 5 bases between. In nucleotides, the CDR3 is TGTGCCAGCAGTCCTAGCTCTGGGGCCAACGTCCTGACTTTC. This gives the protein CASSPSSGANVLTF.

The chain employs TRBV6-2 or TRBV6-3 and TRBJ1-1; no firm D call. V was clipped by 6 bases and J by 0 bases, with 8 bases between them. CDR1 and CDR2 from the germline V gene are MNHEY and SVGEGT. The CDR3 is made up of 13 amino acids. The CDR3 sequence is CASRPSMNTEAFF. The CDR3 nucleotides read TGTGCCAGCAGACCTTCGATGAACACTGAAGCTTTCTTT.

The J gene is TRBJ1-1, the V gene TRBV10-3; D gene unclear. Germline V gene data show CDR1 as ENHRY and CDR2 as SYGVKD. V gave up 9 bases and J gave up 3 bases, with 14 bases separating them. This CDR3 comprises 13 residues. The CDR3 is CAIRVLIDTEAFF. CDR3 DNA: TGTGCCATTAGGGTACTTATTGACACTGAAGCTTTCTTT.

The V and J genes are TRBV20-1 and TRBJ2-7; 12 bases line up with TRBD2. The CDR3 consists of 16 residues. The germline CDR1 and CDR2 sequences are DFQATT and SNEGSKA (reference sequence). V shed 6 bases and J 2 bases; nucleotides not matched to a gene: 11. The CDR3 protein is CSANPTSGGLAYEQYF. Here the CDR3 DNA reads TGCAGTGCCAACCCGACTAGCGGGGGTCTCGCCTACGAGCAGTACTTC.

This clonotype has at least ten counts. This sequence joins TRBV28 and TRBJ2-7; D gene unclear. The germline V gene encodes CDR1 MDHEN and CDR2 SYDVKM. This CDR3 spans 14 amino acids. Trimming took 2 bases from V and 1 from J, leaving 9 bases between them. CDR3 protein: CASSLNPVSYEQYF. CDR3 nucleotide sequence: TGTGCCAGCAGTTTAAACCCAGTATCCTACGAGCAGTACTTC.

The V and J genes are TRBV11-2 and TRBJ1-1, with 8 nucleotides matching TRBD1. This CDR3 is built from 17 residues. The J segment lost 4 bases and the V segment lost 1 base, leaving 11 bases of the junction unmatched. Per the germline V gene, CDR1 is SGHAT and CDR2 is FQNNGV. The CDR3 coding sequence is TGTGCCAGCAGCTTAGGAGGTCAGGGGGCGGAGGGCACTGAAGCTTTCTTT. Translation gives CASSLGGQGAEGTEAFF.

This clonotype occurred a few times. The chain links TRBV5-8 to TRBJ2-7; D tentatively reads TRBD1 or TRBD2 (6 bases each). V was clipped by 3 bases and J by 6 bases, with 13 bases between them. Germline V gene lookup returns CDR1 SGHTS and CDR2 YDEGEE. The CDR3 spans 13 residues. CDR3 amino acids: CASSSTRGLEQYF. As DNA, the CDR3 is TGTGCCAGCAGCTCGACACGGGGGCTCGAGCAGTACTTC.

This clonotype was counted only a few times. The V gene is TRBV9, the J gene TRBJ1-3; D call uncertain. CDR3 size: 15 residues. V lost 4 bases, J lost 5 bases, and 16 bases lay in between. CDR1 and CDR2 from the germline V gene are SGDLS and YYNGEE. This CDR3 is CASSPILDHRNTIYF. Here the CDR3 DNA reads TGTGCCAGCAGCCCGATCCTTGACCATCGAAACACCATATATTTT.

The table lists this clonotype with many counts. The chain uses TRBV28 and TRBJ2-3, with D perhaps matching TRBD2 (6 bases). V was pared by 5 bases and J by 0 bases, with 15 bases between. CDR1 and CDR2 (germline): MDHEN, SYDVKM. The CDR3 runs to 16 residues. The CDR3 region is CASSKDQRVSTDTQYF. Here the CDR3 DNA reads TGTGCCAGCAGTAAGGACCAGCGGGTCAGCACAGATACGCAGTATTTT.

The table lists this clonotype with many counts. The gene calls are TRBV11-2 and TRBJ1-2; D is undetermined. Trimming took 3 bases from V and 6 from J, leaving 8 bases between them. The CDR3 consists of 12 residues. Germline V lookup: CDR1 SGHAT, CDR2 FQNNGV. In DNA, the CDR3 is TGTGCCAGCAGCTTGGGAGACGATGGCTACACCTTC. This translates into CASSLGDDGYTF.

This clonotype has ten or more counts. This chain uses TRBV7-2 with TRBJ2-7; D assignment may be TRBD1 or TRBD2 (6 bases each). V lost 3 bases, J lost 2 bases, and 11 bases lay in between. The CDR3 covers 14 residues. Germline V gene data show CDR1 as SGHTA and CDR2 as FQGNSA. DNA of the CDR3: TGTGCCAGCAGCTTTTACGGGGGCGCCTACGAGCAGTACTTC. Translating gives CASSFYGGAYEQYF.

The V call is TRBV30, the J call TRBJ1-6, with D perhaps TRBD1 (6 bases). CDR3 size: 13 residues. The germline V gene has CDR1 GTSNPN and CDR2 SVGIG (reference sequence). The ends were cut back, 6 bases at V and 7 bases at J, with 13 bases in the middle. CDR3 sequence reads: CACLRGGNSPLHF. The CDR3 DNA sequence: TGTGCCTGCCTAAGGGGGGGGAATTCACCCCTCCACTTT.

The J gene is TRBJ1-5, the V gene TRBV28; maybe TRBD1 (6 bases). Trimming stripped 4 bases from V and 0 bases from J, with 19 bases between. CDR1 and CDR2 from the germline V gene are MDHEN and SYDVKM. The CDR3 is made up of 18 amino acids. The CDR3 reads CASSSWGGTTYSNQPQHF. Written as DNA, the CDR3 is TGTGCCAGCAGTTCCTGGGGGGGGACAACCTATAGCAATCAGCCCCAGCATTTT.

This chain's CDR3 is CASSYSPPGCYEQYF. CDR3 coding DNA: TGTGCCAGCAGTTACTCCCCCCCAGGGTGCTACGAGCAGTACTTC. The rearrangement links TRBV6-7 to TRBJ2-7, with a weak D call TRBD1 (5 bases). TRBV6-7 is annotated as an ORF whose role is uncertain. The CDR3 consists of 15 residues. The germline V and J ends were trimmed by 0 bases and 3 bases, with 12 bases remaining between them.

This clonotype has just a few counts. This chain connects TRBV9 to TRBJ2-1; D is unresolved. Per the germline V gene, CDR1 is SGDLS and CDR2 is YYNGEE. Trimming pared 3 bases from V and 9 bases from J, leaving 13 bases between. The CDR3 runs to 13 residues. The CDR3 bases are TGTGCCAGCAGCGAGCCCGGTCTAAGTGAGCAGTTCTTC. Protein: CASSEPGLSEQFF.

This clonotype was seen many times. The chain employs TRBV6-1 and TRBJ1-2, with D unresolved. With 5 bases removed from V and 6 bases from J, the gap between germline ends came to 22 bases. Germline V CDR1 and CDR2: MNHNS, SASEGT. The CDR3 runs 16 residues. This chain's CDR3 is CASSYTPVGNGDGYTF. Written as DNA, the CDR3 is TGTGCCAGCAGTTACACCCCCGTTGGGAATGGAGATGGCTACACCTTC.

For this clonotype: This clone may be a read error of a much larger clone one base away. V usage is TRBV7-2 and J usage is TRBJ2-2; D gene uncertain. Germline-derived CDR1 and CDR2 are SGHTA and FQGNSA. V lost 0 bases and J 0 bases, leaving 8 bases between the germline ends. This CDR3 has 16 amino acids. CDR3 sequence: CASSLAGVPNTGELFF. CDR3 sequence (DNA): TGTGCCAGCAGCTTAGCTGGCGTACCGAACACCGGGGAGCTGTTTTTT.